This record concerns one TCR beta chain sequence. Its antigen is still unknown. These data originate in a study of T cells in tuberculosis. Looking at the study overall: The T cells targeted glucose monomycolate, a mycobacterial lipid, via CD1B. Regarding the study as a whole: The TCR-beta difference was not significant; alpha differences partly reflected length. Active tuberculosis cases were adults; controls were adolescents.

Clones were sequenced by immunoSEQ multiplex PCR, and TCRdb holds only the in-frame ones, with some missing. This sample yields tens of thousands of clones, of which roughly nine tenths are seen a single time; 15% to 20% belongs to the top ten. Each donor contributed about 100,000 T cells on average, unsorted. Germline V CDR1 and CDR2: SQVTM, ANQGSEA. The CDR3 is made up of 11 amino acids. V shed 1 base and J shed 8 bases, with 8 bases lying between them. The sequencing sample was made of PBMCs. The chain employs TRBV29-1 and TRBJ1-2, with D maybe TRBD1 (5 bases). The origin of this receptor is a donor aged 10 to 29 with latent tuberculosis or without tuberculosis infection. Some clones in this sample may be carry-over from other donors' samples. CDR3: CSVEGGGGYTF. CDR3 bases: TGCAGCGTTGAAGGGGGCGGCGGCTACACCTTC.